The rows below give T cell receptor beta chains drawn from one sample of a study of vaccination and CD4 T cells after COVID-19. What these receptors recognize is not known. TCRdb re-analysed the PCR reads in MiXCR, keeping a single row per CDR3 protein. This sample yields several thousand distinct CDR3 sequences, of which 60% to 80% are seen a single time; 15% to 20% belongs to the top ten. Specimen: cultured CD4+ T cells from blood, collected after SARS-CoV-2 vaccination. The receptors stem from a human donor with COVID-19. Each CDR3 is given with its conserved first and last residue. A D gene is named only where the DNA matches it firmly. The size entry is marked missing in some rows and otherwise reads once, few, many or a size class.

CDR3: CSARDHRVTEAFF; DNA: TGCAGTGCTAGAGATCACAGGGTCACTGAAGCTTTCTTT; V: TRBV20-1; D: .; J: TRBJ1-1; size: .
CDR3: CASSLEKLQGASYEQYF; DNA: TGTGCCAGCAGCTTAGAGAAGTTACAGGGGGCCTCCTACGAGCAGTACTTC; V: TRBV11-3; D: TRBD1; J: TRBJ2-7; size: .
CDR3: CASSPRDREGETQYF; DNA: TGTGCCAGCAGTCCCCGGGACAGGGAGGGAGAGACCCAGTACTTC; V: TRBV11-2; D: TRBD1; J: TRBJ2-5; size: medium-sized
CDR3: CACSGTGVTQYF; DNA: TGTGCCTGCAGCGGTACAGGGGTAACCCAGTACTTC; V: TRBV6-2/TRBV6-3; D: TRBD1; J: TRBJ2-5; size: .
CDR3: CASSLLTGGNSNQPQHF; DNA: TGTGCCAGCAGCTTACTAACAGGGGGGAATAGCAATCAGCCCCAGCATTTT; V: TRBV7-8; D: TRBD1; J: TRBJ1-5; size: .
CDR3: CALAGSQRTSYEQYF; DNA: TGTGCCTTAGCCGGGTCTCAGCGGACCTCCTACGAGCAGTACTTC; V: TRBV30; D: .; J: TRBJ2-7; size: once
CDR3: CAGSKLGREVFF; DNA: TGTGCCGGCAGCAAATTGGGGAGAGAAGTTTTCTTT; V: TRBV21-1; D: .; J: TRBJ1-1; size: .
CDR3: CSASDLRDSYEQYF; DNA: TGCAGTGCTAGTGACTTGAGGGACTCCTACGAGCAGTACTTC; V: TRBV20-1; D: .; J: TRBJ2-7; size: .
CDR3: CASSLVGGTDTQYF; DNA: TGTGCCAGCAGCTTAGTGGGGGGAACAGATACGCAGTATTTT; V: TRBV11-1; D: .; J: TRBJ2-3; size: once
CDR3: CASSSGANVLTF; DNA: TGTGCCAGCTCCTCTGGGGCCAACGTCCTGACTTTC; V: TRBV6-1; D: .; J: TRBJ2-6; size: .
CDR3: CASSLDRGQAFF; DNA: TGTGCCAGCAGTTTAGACAGGGGGCAAGCTTTCTTT; V: TRBV27; D: TRBD1; J: TRBJ1-1; size: .
CDR3: CASSPRQGRLSTEAFF; DNA: TGTGCCAGCAGTCCTCGACAGGGGAGGTTGAGCACTGAAGCTTTCTTT; V: TRBV27; D: TRBD1; J: TRBJ1-1; size: .
CDR3: CATSRVGQGRYSNQPQHF; DNA: TGTGCCACCAGCAGAGTGGGACAGGGAAGATATAGCAATCAGCCCCAGCATTTT; V: TRBV15; D: TRBD1; J: TRBJ1-5; size: .
CDR3: CATSRVSGGGNQPQHF; DNA: TGTGCCACCAGCAGAGTTAGCGGGGGGGGCAATCAGCCCCAGCATTTT; V: TRBV15; D: .; J: TRBJ1-5; size: .
CDR3: CSAPGPGRLSTDTQYF; DNA: TGCAGTGCTCCGGGCCCGGGGAGGCTAAGCACAGATACGCAGTATTTT; V: TRBV20-1; D: .; J: TRBJ2-3; size: few
CDR3: CASSQQGRNQPQHF; DNA: TGTGCCAGCAGCCAACAGGGTCGCAATCAGCCCCAGCATTTT; V: TRBV5-5; D: .; J: TRBJ1-5; size: .
CDR3: CASRSDSSQPQHF; DNA: TGTGCCAGCAGATCGGACAGTTCTCAGCCCCAGCATTTT; V: TRBV12-3/TRBV12-4; D: .; J: TRBJ1-5; size: .
CDR3: CASSRGGPKEEQYF; DNA: TGCGCCAGCAGTCGGGGGGGGCCCAAGGAGGAGCAGTACTTC; V: TRBV23-1; D: .; J: TRBJ2-7; size: .
CDR3: CASSLAGVGGYTF; DNA: TGTGCCAGCAGCTTAGCAGGTGTTGGTGGCTACACCTTC; V: TRBV7-2; D: .; J: TRBJ1-2; size: few
CDR3: CSAIGGLGPRGTQYF; DNA: TGCAGTGCTATCGGGGGGCTAGGACCCCGGGGGACCCAGTACTTC; V: TRBV20-1; D: .; J: TRBJ2-5; size: medium-sized
CDR3: CASSSGTGRAEAFF; DNA: TGTGCCAGCAGCTCCGGGACAGGGAGGGCTGAAGCTTTCTTT; V: TRBV7-6; D: TRBD1; J: TRBJ1-1; size: .
CDR3: CASSLQFRGQGAVNEQFF; DNA: TGTGCCAGCAGCTTACAGTTTCGGGGACAGGGGGCGGTTAATGAGCAGTTCTTC; V: TRBV7-2; D: TRBD1; J: TRBJ2-1; size: .
CDR3: CASSRESVGNQPQHF; DNA: TGTGCCAGTAGCCGGGAGAGTGTAGGCAATCAGCCCCAGCATTTT; V: TRBV19; D: .; J: TRBJ1-5; size: .
CDR3: CASSEGLAATYNEQFF; DNA: TGCGCCAGCAGTGAAGGTCTAGCGGCGACTTACAATGAGCAGTTCTTC; V: TRBV10-1; D: TRBD2; J: TRBJ2-1; size: .
CDR3: CASSPHSIFGTGGAGTEAFF; DNA: TGTGCCAGCAGCCCGCATTCTATTTTCGGGACAGGGGGCGCCGGGACTGAAGCTTTCTTT; V: TRBV9; D: TRBD1; J: TRBJ1-1; size: .
CDR3: CAISGYGQGLDEQYF; DNA: TGTGCCATCAGTGGTTACGGACAGGGATTAGACGAGCAGTACTTC; V: TRBV10-3; D: TRBD1; J: TRBJ2-7; size: .
CDR3: CASSPDFDQPQHF; DNA: TGTGCCAGCAGCCCCGACTTTGATCAGCCCCAGCATTTT; V: TRBV7-9; D: .; J: TRBJ1-5; size: .
CDR3: CASSLGPSNQPQHF; DNA: TGTGCCAGTAGCTTGGGTCCGAGCAATCAGCCCCAGCATTTT; V: TRBV19; D: .; J: TRBJ1-5; size: .
CDR3: CASRGGHGSYEQYF; DNA: TGTGCCAGCAGGGGGGGACACGGCTCCTACGAGCAGTACTTC; V: TRBV27; D: .; J: TRBJ2-7; size: .
CDR3: CATSDVGFNGELFF; DNA: TGTGCCACCAGTGATGTGGGTTTCAACGGGGAGCTGTTTTTT; V: TRBV24-1; D: .; J: TRBJ2-2; size: .
CDR3: CSARGKSREEGYTF; DNA: TGCAGTGCTAGGGGCAAGAGCAGAGAGGAAGGCTACACCTTC; V: TRBV20-1; D: .; J: TRBJ1-2; size: few
CDR3: CASSLISSGGAAEQYF; DNA: TGTGCCAGCAGCTTAATTTCTAGCGGGGGGGCTGCCGAGCAGTACTTC; V: TRBV7-2; D: TRBD2; J: TRBJ2-7; size: .
CDR3: CASRSGGFETQYF; DNA: TGTGCCAGTAGGAGCGGGGGGTTTGAGACCCAGTACTTC; V: TRBV19; D: TRBD2; J: TRBJ2-5; size: .
CDR3: CASSRMTGYEQYF; DNA: TGCGCCAGCAGCCGAATGACAGGGTACGAGCAGTACTTC; V: TRBV4-1; D: TRBD1; J: TRBJ2-7; size: .
CDR3: CASSPRQGQGSPLHF; DNA: TGTGCCAGCAGTCCGCGACAGGGTCAGGGTTCACCCCTCCACTTT; V: TRBV27; D: TRBD1; J: TRBJ1-6; size: .
CDR3: CASSLGWHGANYGYTF; DNA: TGTGCCAGCAGCTTAGGGTGGCATGGGGCTAACTATGGCTACACCTTC; V: TRBV7-2; D: .; J: TRBJ1-2; size: once
CDR3: CASSDLDRGNQPQHF; DNA: TGTGCCAGCAGTGACTTAGACAGGGGTAATCAGCCCCAGCATTTT; V: TRBV6-4; D: TRBD1; J: TRBJ1-5; size: few
CDR3: CSARDQRGSGNTIYF; DNA: TGCAGTGCTAGAGATCAACGTGGCTCTGGAAACACCATATATTTT; V: TRBV20-1; D: .; J: TRBJ1-3; size: .
CDR3: CASTRTANYGYTF; DNA: TGTGCCAGCACCCGGACAGCAAACTATGGCTACACCTTC; V: TRBV6-1; D: .; J: TRBJ1-2; size: .
CDR3: CASRFPGLAGGIQETQYF; DNA: TGTGCCAGCAGATTCCCGGGACTAGCGGGGGGAATCCAAGAGACCCAGTACTTC; V: TRBV11-3; D: TRBD2; J: TRBJ2-5; size: .
CDR3: CASSGEWGTQYF; DNA: TGTGCCAGCAGTGGAGAGTGGGGAACCCAGTACTTC; V: TRBV6-1; D: .; J: TRBJ2-5; size: .
CDR3: CASSPSMNTEAFF; DNA: TGTGCCAGCTCGCCCTCCATGAACACTGAAGCTTTCTTT; V: TRBV18; D: .; J: TRBJ1-1; size: .
CDR3: CASSPLGQETQYF; DNA: TGTGCCAGCAGCCCGTTAGGGCAAGAGACCCAGTACTTC; V: TRBV11-3; D: .; J: TRBJ2-5; size: .
CDR3: CASSLELGRLDTEAFF; DNA: TGTGCCAGCAGCTTAGAACTAGGCAGGCTGGACACTGAAGCTTTCTTT; V: TRBV5-6; D: .; J: TRBJ1-1; size: .
CDR3: CSARESTGSLGYTF; DNA: TGCAGTGCTAGAGAATCCACAGGATCTCTCGGCTACACCTTC; V: TRBV20-1; D: .; J: TRBJ1-2; size: .
CDR3: CASSVGGGKQGEAFF; DNA: TGTGCCAGCAGCGTCGGGGGGGGGAAACAGGGTGAAGCTTTCTTT; V: TRBV6-4; D: .; J: TRBJ1-1; size: .
CDR3: CASSRDRASEQYF; DNA: TGTGCCAGCAGCAGGGACAGGGCGTCCGAGCAGTACTTC; V: TRBV5-4; D: TRBD1; J: TRBJ2-7; size: .
CDR3: CSARDPLAPVEQYF; DNA: TGCAGTGCTAGAGATCCCCTAGCGCCTGTCGAGCAGTACTTC; V: TRBV20-1; D: .; J: TRBJ2-7; size: .
CDR3: CSARSFLGVNTEAFF; DNA: TGCAGTGCAAGGTCGTTTCTTGGGGTGAACACTGAAGCTTTCTTT; V: TRBV20-1; D: .; J: TRBJ1-1; size: few